This T cell receptor beta chain stems from a study of cytomegalovirus exposure and HLA in healthy donors (dated by TCRdb to 2016 to 2017). At the level of the whole study: According to a later analysis, the 120 or so validation repertoires were produced on the same platform as the 700 or so repertoires of the first cohort. Along with the roughly 670-subject first cohort, a separate validation cohort of some 130 different subjects was used. The study combined high-throughput TCR immunosequencing, statistical association of individual TCRs with disease status, and machine learning to predict cytomegalovirus infection status. The study was designed to test whether signatures of past pathogen exposure could be identified by cataloging public T cell receptors.

Details on this clone: What antigen it recognizes has not been identified. It has no much larger one-base neighbor in the sample; base qualities were not kept.

Separate from the roughly 630-subject first cohort, the validation cohort of roughly 130 subjects was the group to which the donors belonged. The library was generated by the immunoSEQ multiplex PCR assay. As for the original processing: A statistical classification framework was developed to diagnose cytomegalovirus status using the catalog of TCR beta chain sequences. TCRdb carries this immuneACCESS record with in-frame sequences only. Its versions omit some clonotypes, under half of them owing to an unresolved V gene in the studies checked, with the rest unexplained. That table is the source of V, J and clone size, and D and trimming were worked out from the DNA. This sample gives about 200,000 clones in total; about 86% of them show up just once. The ten largest clonotypes hold approximately 2.9% of the sample. V gives up 5 bases and J gives up 2 bases, and the segment between their germline ends measures 12 bases. Measured from the cysteine to the phenylalanine, the CDR3 is 14 residues long. CDR3 DNA is the only sequence kept; it has 42 bases, read in frame from the first base. The CDR1 and CDR2 encoded by the germline V gene are SGHVS and FQNEAQ.

Overall study outcomes, separate from this receptor: A later analysis found that TCRs clustered in the first cohort also tended to co-occur in the 95 to 150 validation repertoires, with 94% of cluster scores above 0. The authors suggested that the approach could potentially be generalized to other disease states and immunological phenotypes. The classifier was reported to diagnose cytomegalovirus status with high specificity and sensitivity in both the original and validation cohorts. A total of around 150 TCR beta chains were listed by the study as associated with cytomegalovirus. In vitro tests confirmed that a few of the cytomegalovirus-associated TCR beta chains recognize cytomegalovirus antigens. A later analysis lacked HLA typing for the validation cohort, so it scored co-occurrence in that cohort across all 110 or so repertoires. Most TCR sequences were seen in very few donors, while some public TCRs were found in many individuals.

The chain joins TRBV7-8 to TRBJ2-5; the D gene remains uncertain. The sequenced material came from PBMCs. The receptor was isolated from a woman between 18 and 30 years old in good health and CMV-seronegative. The CDR3 protein sequence reads: CASSREDWQETQYF. The nucleotide sequence reads TGTGCCAGCAGCCGAGAAGATTGGCAAGAGACCCAGTACTTC. Where the CDR3 stops, the reference TRBV7-8 and TRBJ2-5 genes take over; the full variable domain is GAGVSQSPRYKVAKRGQDVALRCDPISGHVSLFWYQQALGQGPEFLTYFQNEAQLDKSGLPSDRFFAERPEGSVSTLKIQRTQQEDSAVYLCASSREDWQETQYFGPGTRLLVL.